The 6 T cell receptor beta chains below all came from one sample that was sequenced in a study of technical replicates of blood from several donors. Using immunoSEQ multiplex PCR, the repertoire was profiled, and TCRdb retains in-frame clones only, with some absent. The data show fewer than 95,000 clones, with just under 95% seen just once and approximately 0.25% held by the top ten. The sample taken for sequencing was T cells isolated from PBMCs. These receptors were collected from a human donor in good health.

The chain employs TRBV7-9 and TRBJ2-2, with TRBD1 matching over 10 bases. The germline V gene encodes CDR1 SEHNR and CDR2 FQNEAQ (reference sequence). CDR3 length: 15 amino acids. With 5 bases clipped from V and 5 bases from J, the junction kept 5 bases outside the gene matches. The CDR3 sequence: CASSPGTGVTGELFF. As DNA, the CDR3 is TGTGCCAGCAGCCCAGGGACAGGGGTAACCGGGGAGCTGTTTTTT.

This chain links TRBV7-8 with TRBJ2-7, with a tentative D call TRBD2 (5 bases). Trimming left V 5 bases short and J 0 bases short, with 20 bases between. In germline, CDR1 is SGHVS, CDR2 FQNEAQ. The CDR3 runs 17 residues. The CDR3, as DNA: TGTGCCAGCAGCCTCGATTCTTGGCGGGCCAACTCCTACGAGCAGTACTTC. Translation gives CASSLDSWRANSYEQYF. Based on the CDR3 plus reference TRBV7-8 and TRBJ2-7, the full variable domain is GAGVSQSPRYKVAKRGQDVALRCDPISGHVSLFWYQQALGQGPEFLTYFQNEAQLDKSGLPSDRFFAERPEGSVSTLKIQRTQQEDSAVYLCASSLDSWRANSYEQYFGPGTRLTVT.

The chain employs TRBV9 and TRBJ2-7, with no clear D. Trimming took off 0 bases at V and 2 bases at J, with 9 bases between the two ends. The V gene's germline CDR1 is SGDLS and CDR2 YYNGEE. This CDR3 contains 14 residues. DNA of the CDR3: TGTGCCAGCAGCGTAGGAGGCAGCGCCTACGAGCAGTACTTC. Its translation is CASSVGGSAYEQYF.

The chain couples TRBV4-1 to TRBJ1-2, with 8 bases lining up with TRBD1. Germline V CDR1 and CDR2: MGHRA, YSYEKL. This CDR3 has 14 amino acids. V shed 2 bases and J 6 bases; nucleotides not matched to a gene: 5. CDR3 DNA sequence: TGCGCCAGCAGCCAACGAGCGACAGGGGATGGCTACACCTTC. Encoded protein: CASSQRATGDGYTF.

The genes are TRBV2 and TRBJ1-2, with D maybe TRBD1 (6 bases). Trimming left V 4 bases short and J 3 bases short, with 9 bases between. Germline CDR1 is SNHLY and CDR2 is FYNNEI. This CDR3 region has 13 residues. The CDR3 nucleotides are TGTGCCAGCAGTGGGACAGACGACTATGGCTACACCTTC. Encoded protein: CASSGTDDYGYTF.

V usage is TRBV5-1 and J usage is TRBJ2-3; no clear D. V was cut by 1 base and J by 6 bases, with 6 bases left in between. The CDR3 has 12 residues. Germline values: CDR1 SGHRS, CDR2 YFSETQ. Here the CDR3 reads CASSLSGDTQYF. CDR3 sequence (DNA): TGCGCCAGCAGCTTGTCAGGCGATACGCAGTATTTT.